Sequencing of this T cell receptor beta chain was carried out in a study of T cell responses to AZD1222 COVID-19 vaccine. About the study: Second-dose intervals of approximately 4 or approximately 12 weeks were pooled.

The study's findings and limits: Clonal diversity may have been underestimated in mostly white British donors.

Profiling relied on immunoSEQ multiplex PCR, and the TCRdb table lists in-frame clones only, not all of them. The data contain 86,000 or so clones, about 92% of them singletons. Trimming removed 2 bases at V and 6 bases at J, with 11 bases between. Germline CDR1 MNHNS, CDR2 SASEGT. This CDR3 comprises 14 residues. Comment on this clone: Its antigen is as yet unknown.

The receptor's source is an adult in good health. This sample comprised peripheral blood, obtained on day 0 of AZD1222 vaccination. This chain uses TRBV6-1 with TRBJ1-5; D is undetermined. The chain's CDR3 is CASSEIEGGQPQHF. The CDR3 DNA is TGTGCCAGCAGTGAAATCGAAGGTGGTCAGCCCCAGCATTTT.